This T cell receptor (beta chain) was identified in a study of long-term antiretroviral therapy in people with HIV. As to this clone: Its cognate antigen is unknown.

Specimens held about 0.85-11 million cryopreserved PBMC prior to DNA extraction. Run at survey level, the immunoSEQ assay was version v3.0. The assay was immunoSEQ multiplex PCR, and TCRdb's table has in-frame clones only and misses some. This table has some 25,000 clones, 70% to 85% appearing once. Study findings and constraints: Within the repertoire, clones expanded before ART were dominant at all time points. After ART, diversity increased yet remained lower than transplant donor controls. Older ART regimens may have been in use when blood was drawn between about 2004 and 2017.

The CDR3 totals 14 residues. Trimming removed 1 base from V and 0 bases from J, with 7 bases in between. Germline assignment: CDR1 SGHDN and CDR2 FVKESK. Sequencing used unsorted PBMCs, obtained 0.7 years before starting antiretroviral therapy. V usage is TRBV14 and J usage is TRBJ2-7, with D uncertain. The sequence was obtained from a man in his thirties or forties with HIV. The CDR3 nucleotides are TGTGCCAGCAGCCAAGGACGGACCTCCTACGAGCAGTACTTC. Protein product: CASSQGRTSYEQYF. Full variable domain (rest looked up from reference TRBV14 and TRBJ2-7): EAGVTQFPSHSVIEKGQTVTLRCDPISGHDNLYWYRRVMGKEIKFLLHFVKESKQDESGMPNNRFLAERTGGTYSTLKVQPAELEDSGVYFCASSQGRTSYEQYFGPGTRLTVT.